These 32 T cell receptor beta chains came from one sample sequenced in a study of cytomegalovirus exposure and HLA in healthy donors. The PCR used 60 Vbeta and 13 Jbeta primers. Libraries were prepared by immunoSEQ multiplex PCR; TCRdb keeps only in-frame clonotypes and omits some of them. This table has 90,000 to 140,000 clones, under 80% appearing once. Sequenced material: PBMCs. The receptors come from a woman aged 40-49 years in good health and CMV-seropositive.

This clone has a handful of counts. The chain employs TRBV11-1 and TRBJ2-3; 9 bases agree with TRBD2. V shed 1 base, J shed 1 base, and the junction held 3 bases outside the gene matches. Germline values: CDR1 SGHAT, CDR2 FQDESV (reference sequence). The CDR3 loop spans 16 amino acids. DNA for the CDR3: TGTGCCAGCAGCTTAGGGACTAGCGCCCGCACAGATACGCAGTATTTT. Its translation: CASSLGTSARTDTQYF. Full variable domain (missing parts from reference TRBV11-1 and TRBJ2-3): EAEVAQSPRYKITEKSQAVAFWCDPISGHATLYWYRQILGQGPELLVQFQDESVVDDSQLPKDRFSAERLKGVDSTLKIQPAELGDSAMYLCASSLGTSARTDTQYFGPGTRLTVL.

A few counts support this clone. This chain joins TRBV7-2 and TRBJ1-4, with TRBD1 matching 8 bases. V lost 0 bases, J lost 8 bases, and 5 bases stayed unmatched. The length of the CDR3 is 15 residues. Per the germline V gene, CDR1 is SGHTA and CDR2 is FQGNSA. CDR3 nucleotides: TGTGCCAGCAGCTTAGCCGGGACAGGCGGAGAAAAACTGTTTTTT. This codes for CASSLAGTGGEKLFF.

The chain's CDR3 is CASSLGGGSEQYF. CDR3 bases: TGTGCCAGCAGCTTGGGCGGGGGGAGCGAGCAGTACTTC. V and J are TRBV5-8 and TRBJ2-7, with 8 bases fitting TRBD2. The V and J ends lost 0 bases and 6 bases, in that order; junction bases with no gene match: 2. CDR1 SGHTS and CDR2 YDEGEE come from the germline V gene. This CDR3 spans 13 amino acids.

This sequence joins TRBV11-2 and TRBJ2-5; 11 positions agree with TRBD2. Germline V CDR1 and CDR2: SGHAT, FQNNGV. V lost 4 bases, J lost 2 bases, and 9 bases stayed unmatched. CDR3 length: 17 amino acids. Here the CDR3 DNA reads TGTGCCAGCAGCTCGTGGGGTCGGACTAGCGGGCAAGAGACCCAGTACTTC. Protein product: CASSSWGRTSGQETQYF.

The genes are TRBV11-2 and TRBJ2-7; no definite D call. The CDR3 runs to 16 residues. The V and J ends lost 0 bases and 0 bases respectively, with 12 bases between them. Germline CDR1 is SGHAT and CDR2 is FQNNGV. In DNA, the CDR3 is TGTGCCAGCAGCTTAGATTCGCTCCCCAGCTCCTACGAGCAGTACTTC. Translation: CASSLDSLPSSYEQYF.

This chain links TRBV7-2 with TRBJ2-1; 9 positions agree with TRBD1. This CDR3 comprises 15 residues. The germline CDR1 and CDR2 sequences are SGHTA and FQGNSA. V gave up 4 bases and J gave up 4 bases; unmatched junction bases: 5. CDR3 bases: TGTGCCAGCAGCTACCGACAGGGGGGATACAATGAGCAGTTCTTC. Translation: CASSYRQGGYNEQFF. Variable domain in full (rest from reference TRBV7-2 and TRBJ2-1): GAGVSQSPSNKVTEKGKDVELRCDPISGHTALYWYRQSLGQGLEFLIYFQGNSAPDKSGLPSDRFSAERTGGSVSTLTIQRTQQEDSAVYLCASSYRQGGYNEQFFGPGTRLTVL.

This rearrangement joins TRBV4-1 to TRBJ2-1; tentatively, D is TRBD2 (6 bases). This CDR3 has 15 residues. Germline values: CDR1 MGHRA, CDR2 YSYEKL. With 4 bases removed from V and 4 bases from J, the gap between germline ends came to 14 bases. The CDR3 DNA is TGCGCCAGCAGCCCCCCCCGAGGGACTTACAATGAGCAGTTCTTC. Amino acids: CASSPPRGTYNEQFF.

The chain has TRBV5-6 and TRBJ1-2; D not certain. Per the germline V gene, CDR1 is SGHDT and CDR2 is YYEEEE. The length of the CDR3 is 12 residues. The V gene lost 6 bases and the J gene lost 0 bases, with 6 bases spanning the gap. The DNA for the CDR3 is TGTGCCAGCATGTTCGCTAACTATGGCTACACCTTC. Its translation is CASMFANYGYTF.

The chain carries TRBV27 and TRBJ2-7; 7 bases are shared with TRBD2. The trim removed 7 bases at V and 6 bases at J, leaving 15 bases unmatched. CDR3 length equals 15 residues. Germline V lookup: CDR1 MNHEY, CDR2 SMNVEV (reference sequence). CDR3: CASNMWGRGRAEQYF. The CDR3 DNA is TGTGCCAGCAACATGTGGGGGAGGGGAAGGGCCGAGCAGTACTTC.

CDR3 nucleotides: TGTGCCAGCAGCTCTACAGATAATCAGCCCCAGCATTTT. Encoded protein: CASSSTDNQPQHF. V is TRBV7-9 and J is TRBJ1-5, with D unresolved. Deletions cut 4 bases from V and 4 bases from J, with 8 bases between. CDR3 length: 13 residues. The V gene's germline CDR1 is SEHNR and CDR2 FQNEAQ (reference sequence).

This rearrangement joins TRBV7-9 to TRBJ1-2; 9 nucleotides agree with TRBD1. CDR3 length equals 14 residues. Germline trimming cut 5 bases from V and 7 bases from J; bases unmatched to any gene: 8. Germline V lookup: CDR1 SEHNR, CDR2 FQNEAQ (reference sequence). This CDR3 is CASSQLQGAVGYTF. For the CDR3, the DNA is TGTGCCAGCAGCCAACTACAGGGGGCGGTTGGCTACACCTTC.

CDR3 protein: CASSLSQGPTEAFF. The CDR3 nucleotides read TGTGCCAGCAGTTTATCGCAGGGCCCCACTGAAGCTTTCTTT. This rearrangement joins TRBV6-6 to TRBJ1-1, with D maybe TRBD1 (5 bases). The CDR3 sequence is 14 residues long. Germline-derived CDR1 and CDR2 are MNHNY and SVGAGI (reference sequence). V was trimmed by 4 bases and J by 4 bases, leaving 13 bases between them.

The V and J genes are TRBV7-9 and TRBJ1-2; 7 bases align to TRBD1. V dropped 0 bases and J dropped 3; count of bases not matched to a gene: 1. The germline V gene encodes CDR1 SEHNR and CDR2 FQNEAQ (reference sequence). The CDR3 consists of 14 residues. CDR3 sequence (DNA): TGTGCCAGCAGCTTAGCCAGGGGGGACTATGGCTACACCTTC. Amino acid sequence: CASSLARGDYGYTF.

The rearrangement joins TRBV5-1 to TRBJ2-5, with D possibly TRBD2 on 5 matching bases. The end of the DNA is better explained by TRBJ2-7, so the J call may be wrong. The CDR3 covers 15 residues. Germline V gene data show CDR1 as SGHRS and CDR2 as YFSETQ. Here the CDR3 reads CASSPAGGRSYEQYF. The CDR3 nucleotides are TGCGCCAGCAGCCCGGCGGGCGGCCGCTCCTACGAGCAGTACTTC.

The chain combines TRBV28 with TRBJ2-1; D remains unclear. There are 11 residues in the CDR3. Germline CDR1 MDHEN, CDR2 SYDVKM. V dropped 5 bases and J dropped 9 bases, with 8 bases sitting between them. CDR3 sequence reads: CASSTYREQFF. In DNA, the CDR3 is TGTGCCAGCAGTACCTATCGTGAGCAGTTCTTC. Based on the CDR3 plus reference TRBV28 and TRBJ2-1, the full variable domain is DVKVTQSSRYLVKRTGEKVFLECVQDMDHENMFWYRQDPGLGLRLIYFSYDVKMKEKGDIPEGYSVSREKKERFSLILESASTNQTSMYLCASSTYREQFFGPGTRLTVL.

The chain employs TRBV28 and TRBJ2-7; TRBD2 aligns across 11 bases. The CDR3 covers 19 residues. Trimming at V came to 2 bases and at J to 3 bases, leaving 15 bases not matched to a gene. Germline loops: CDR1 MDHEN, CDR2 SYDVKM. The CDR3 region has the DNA TGTGCCAGCAGTTTACCCCTGGGAATTACTAGCGGGAGAGTCTACGAGCAGTACTTC. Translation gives CASSLPLGITSGRVYEQYF.

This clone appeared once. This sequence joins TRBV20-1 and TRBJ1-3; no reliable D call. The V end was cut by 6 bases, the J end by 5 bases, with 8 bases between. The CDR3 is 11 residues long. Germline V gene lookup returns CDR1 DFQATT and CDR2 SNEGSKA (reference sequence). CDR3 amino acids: CSAATRNTIYF. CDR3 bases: TGCAGTGCCGCGACTCGAAACACCATATATTTT.

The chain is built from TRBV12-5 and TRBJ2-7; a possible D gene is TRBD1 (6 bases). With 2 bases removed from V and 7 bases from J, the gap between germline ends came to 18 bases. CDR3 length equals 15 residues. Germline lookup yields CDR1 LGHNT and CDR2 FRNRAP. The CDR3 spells CASGLLIQGLGEQYF. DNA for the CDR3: TGTGCTAGTGGTTTGTTGATACAGGGCCTTGGGGAGCAGTACTTC.

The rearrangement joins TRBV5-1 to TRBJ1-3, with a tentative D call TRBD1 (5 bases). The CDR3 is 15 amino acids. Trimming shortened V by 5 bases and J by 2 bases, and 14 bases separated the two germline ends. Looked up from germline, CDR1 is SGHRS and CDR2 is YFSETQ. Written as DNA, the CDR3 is TGCGCCAGCAGTCCGCAGGGTGGCCCTGGAAACACCATATATTTT. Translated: CASSPQGGPGNTIYF. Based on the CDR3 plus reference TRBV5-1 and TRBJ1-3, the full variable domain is KAGVTQTPRYLIKTRGQQVTLSCSPISGHRSVSWYQQTPGQGLQFLFEYFSETQRNKGNFPGRFSGRQFSNSRSEMNVSTLELGDSALYLCASSPQGGPGNTIYFGEGSWLTVV.

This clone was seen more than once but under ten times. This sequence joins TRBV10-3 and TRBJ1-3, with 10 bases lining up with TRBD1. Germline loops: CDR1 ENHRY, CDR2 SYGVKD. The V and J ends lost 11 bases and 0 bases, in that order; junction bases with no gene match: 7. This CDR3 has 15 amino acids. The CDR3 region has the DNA TGTGCCGTCGCCGGGACAGGGGACTCTGGAAACACCATATATTTT. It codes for CAVAGTGDSGNTIYF.

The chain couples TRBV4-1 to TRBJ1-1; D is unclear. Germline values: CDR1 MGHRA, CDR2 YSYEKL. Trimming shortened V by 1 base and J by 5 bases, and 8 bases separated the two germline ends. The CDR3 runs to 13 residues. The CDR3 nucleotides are TGCGCCAGCAGCCAAGCTTCCCAGACTGAAGCTTTCTTT. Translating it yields CASSQASQTEAFF.

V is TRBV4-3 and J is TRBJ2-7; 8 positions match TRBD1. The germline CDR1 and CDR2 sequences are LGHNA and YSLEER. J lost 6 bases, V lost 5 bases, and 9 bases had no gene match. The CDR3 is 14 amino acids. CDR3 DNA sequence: TGCGCCAGCAGCTACGACAGGGGCTCAATCGAGCAGTACTTC. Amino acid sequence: CASSYDRGSIEQYF.

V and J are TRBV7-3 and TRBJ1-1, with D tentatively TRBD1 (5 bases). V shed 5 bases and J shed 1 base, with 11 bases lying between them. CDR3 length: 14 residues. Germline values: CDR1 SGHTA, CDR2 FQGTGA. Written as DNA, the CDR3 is TGTGCCAGCAGCCCTACCAGGGAGAACACTGAAGCTTTCTTT. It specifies CASSPTRENTEAFF.

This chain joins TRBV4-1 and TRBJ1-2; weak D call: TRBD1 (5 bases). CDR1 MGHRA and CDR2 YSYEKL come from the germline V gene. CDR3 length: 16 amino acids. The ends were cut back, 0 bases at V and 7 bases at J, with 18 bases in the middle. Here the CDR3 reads CASSQEMGGGWGGYTF. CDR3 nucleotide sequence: TGCGCCAGCAGCCAAGAGATGGGGGGGGGTTGGGGTGGCTACACCTTC.

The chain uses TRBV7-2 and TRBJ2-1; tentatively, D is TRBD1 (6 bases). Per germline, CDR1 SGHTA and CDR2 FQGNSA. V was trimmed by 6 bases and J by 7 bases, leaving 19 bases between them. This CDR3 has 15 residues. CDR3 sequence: CASRQGGVRGNEQFF. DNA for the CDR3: TGTGCCAGCAGGCAAGGGGGTGTCAGAGGGAATGAGCAGTTCTTC.

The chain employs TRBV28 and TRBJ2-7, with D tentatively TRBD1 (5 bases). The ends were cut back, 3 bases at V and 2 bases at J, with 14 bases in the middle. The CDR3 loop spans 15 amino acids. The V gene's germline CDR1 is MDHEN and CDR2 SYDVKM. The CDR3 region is CASSLIWGGTYEQYF. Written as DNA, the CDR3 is TGTGCCAGCAGTTTGATTTGGGGCGGTACCTACGAGCAGTACTTC. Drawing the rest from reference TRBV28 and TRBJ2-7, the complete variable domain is DVKVTQSSRYLVKRTGEKVFLECVQDMDHENMFWYRQDPGLGLRLIYFSYDVKMKEKGDIPEGYSVSREKKERFSLILESASTNQTSMYLCASSLIWGGTYEQYFGPGTRLTVT.

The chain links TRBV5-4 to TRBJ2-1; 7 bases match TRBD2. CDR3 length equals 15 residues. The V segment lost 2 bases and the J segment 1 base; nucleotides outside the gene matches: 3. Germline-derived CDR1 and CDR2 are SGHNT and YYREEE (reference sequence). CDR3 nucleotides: TGTGCCAGCAGCTTCTCTAGCGGTTCCTACAATGAGCAGTTCTTC. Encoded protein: CASSFSSGSYNEQFF.

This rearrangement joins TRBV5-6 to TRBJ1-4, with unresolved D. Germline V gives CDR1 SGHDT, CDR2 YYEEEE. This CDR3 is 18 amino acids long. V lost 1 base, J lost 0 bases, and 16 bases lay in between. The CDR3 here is CASSLFGGILSTNEKLFF. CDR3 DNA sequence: TGTGCCAGCAGCTTGTTTGGAGGGATACTTTCAACTAATGAAAAACTGTTTTTT.

The chain's CDR3 is CASSSPVGTDSYNEQFF. The CDR3, as DNA: TGTGCCAGCAGTTCCCCAGTCGGGACAGACTCTTACAATGAGCAGTTCTTC. The chain carries TRBV28 and TRBJ2-1; 7 bases match TRBD1. This CDR3 is 17 amino acids long. V lost 4 bases to trimming and J lost 4 bases; unmatched junction nucleotides: 13. Germline CDR1 reads MDHEN; CDR2 reads SYDVKM.

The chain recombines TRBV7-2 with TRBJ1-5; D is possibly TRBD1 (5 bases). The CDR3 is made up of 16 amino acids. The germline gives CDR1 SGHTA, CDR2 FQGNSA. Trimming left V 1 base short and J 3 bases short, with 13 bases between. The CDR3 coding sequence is TGTGCCAGCAGCTTAGGGGAACGACAGCCCAATCAGCCCCAGCATTTT. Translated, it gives CASSLGERQPNQPQHF.

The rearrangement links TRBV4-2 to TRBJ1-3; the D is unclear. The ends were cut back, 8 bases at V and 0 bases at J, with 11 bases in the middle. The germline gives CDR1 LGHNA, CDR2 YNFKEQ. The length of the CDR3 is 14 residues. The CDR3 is CASAQRDSGNTIYF. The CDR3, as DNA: TGTGCCAGCGCTCAGAGGGACTCTGGAAACACCATATATTTT.

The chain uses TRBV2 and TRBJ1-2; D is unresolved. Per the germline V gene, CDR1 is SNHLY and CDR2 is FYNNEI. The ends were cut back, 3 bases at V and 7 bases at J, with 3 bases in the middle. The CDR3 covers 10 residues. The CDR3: CASSDLGYTF. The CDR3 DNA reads TGTGCCAGCAGTGATCTTGGCTACACCTTC.